The present T cell receptor (beta chain) was sequenced within a study of blood T cell repertoires in COVID-19. Study-wide context: COVID-19 samples, acute and convalescent, were from the United States, Italy and Spain. PBMCs, B-cell-depleted T cells, or T cells provided the cDNA or gDNA that made up the material.

Germline loops: CDR1 MNHEY, CDR2 SVGAGI. J was trimmed by 2 bases and V by 4 bases; bases with no gene match: 1. This CDR3 has 14 residues. As handled by the study authors: Quantification of nucleated cells was approximated via reference gene primer amplification. The repertoire was sequenced with immunoSEQ multiplex PCR; TCRdb's copy has only in-frame clones and lacks some. The V and J calls and clone size were taken over from that table, and D and trimming were inferred from the DNA. The sample lists 200,000 to 250,000 clones, around 83% seen once, with around 3.3% in the top ten. Sequencing was performed on peripheral blood. The genes are TRBV6-5 and TRBJ2-3, with 9 bases fitting TRBD1. The TCR sequence derives from a woman aged 18-29 years with acute or convalescent COVID-19. CDR3: CASSWDRDTDTQYF. The CDR3 region has the DNA TGTGCCAGCAGTTGGGACAGGGACACAGATACGCAGTATTTT.